This TCR beta chain was found in a study of shared clonotypes between healthy human individuals. Whole-study context: Donors consisted of two women and three men between 18 and 49.

Sequenced by immunoSEQ multiplex PCR; TCRdb stores in-frame clones only, minus some. Seen here are about 680,000 clones, 72% observed once, and the top ten hold approximately 2%. Regarding the study as a whole: Sharing across a handful of donors was seen in 4% to 6.5% of naive CD4 clonotypes. A generally larger estimated richness was seen in naive subsets than in memory subsets.

V was pared by 4 bases and J by 0 bases, with 18 bases of the junction left unmatched. This CDR3 region has 20 residues. Germline assignment: CDR1 KGHSH and CDR2 LQKENI. As for this clone: Its cognate antigen is unknown.

This sequence originates from a woman in her 30s in good health. This chain uses TRBV18 with TRBJ2-1; 7 bases map to TRBD2. Specimen: memory CD4+ T cells sorted from blood. Regarding subset: CD45RA-negative fraction. CDR3 in amino acids: CASSRRRQVISGYSYNEQFF. In DNA form, the CDR3 reads TGTGCCAGCTCACGACGCCGCCAGGTAATTAGCGGGTACTCCTACAATGAGCAGTTCTTC.